The next 13 T cell receptor beta chains were all read from a single sample in a study of T cells after yellow fever vaccination. TCRdb fed the 5' RACE reads into MiXCR, producing one record per CDR3 protein. This table has around 550,000 distinct CDR3 sequences, roughly 21% appearing once. The starting material was PBMCs, obtained 15 days after the yellow fever booster vaccination. These receptors all come from a man aged 30 to 39 who received the YFV17D yellow fever vaccine.

The table lists this clonotype with a few counts. In DNA, the CDR3 is TGCAGCCCAAGGACACAAAACAATGAGCAGTTCTTC. Translating it yields CSPRTQNNEQFF. The chain couples TRBV29-1 to TRBJ2-1; a possible D gene is TRBD1 (5 bases). Germline V gene lookup returns CDR1 SQVTM and CDR2 ANQGSEA. This CDR3 region has 12 residues. The V end was cut by 8 bases, the J end by 5 bases, with 13 bases between.

This chain links TRBV28 with TRBJ2-1; D tentatively fits TRBD1 or TRBD2 (6 bases each). The germline gives CDR1 MDHEN, CDR2 SYDVKM. Trimming removed 5 bases from V and 5 bases from J, with 19 bases in between. This CDR3 contains 16 residues. The CDR3 DNA reads TGTGCCAGCAGTCCTCAGGGGAGGAAGGAGGACAATGAGCAGTTCTTC. Protein: CASSPQGRKEDNEQFF.

This clonotype was seen a few times. The rearrangement links TRBV20-1 to TRBJ2-1; 8 positions match TRBD2. The germline gives CDR1 DFQATT, CDR2 SNEGSKA (reference sequence). The V gene end was trimmed by 3 bases and the J gene end by 6 bases; junction bases not matched to a gene: 7. The CDR3 has 14 amino acids. The CDR3 nucleotides are TGCAGTGCTAGTGTGGGGACTAGGCTCAATGAGCAGTTCTTC. Its translation is CSASVGTRLNEQFF.

This clonotype showed up just a few times. The J gene is TRBJ2-1, the V gene TRBV6-5; D is undetermined. Germline V gene sequence: CDR1 MNHEY, CDR2 SVGAGI. CDR3 size: 15 residues. Trimming left V 4 bases short and J 0 bases short, with 10 bases between. This CDR3 is CASSFDASSYNEQFF. In DNA, the CDR3 is TGTGCCAGCAGTTTCGACGCTAGCTCCTACAATGAGCAGTTCTTC.

The chain carries TRBV12-3 or TRBV12-4 and TRBJ2-7; 10 nucleotides agree with TRBD2. The CDR3 consists of 16 residues. V shed 6 bases and J 2 bases; nucleotides not matched to a gene: 10. This CDR3 is CASSPSGLAFPYEQYF. The CDR3 bases are TGTGCCAGCAGCCCCTCGGGACTAGCGTTTCCCTACGAGCAGTACTTC.

In its sample, this clonotype was seen a few times. The CDR3 DNA reads as TGCGCCAGCAGCACCACTGTGACAGGAATGGACGGGGAGCTGTTTTTT. Protein: CASSTTVTGMDGELFF. The genes are TRBV5-1 and TRBJ2-2; D might be TRBD1 (6 bases). Germline CDR1 is SGHRS and CDR2 is YFSETQ. V was trimmed by 4 bases and J by 7 bases, leaving 20 bases between them. CDR3 length: 16 amino acids. The full variable domain, with the rest looked up from reference TRBV5-1 and TRBJ2-2, is KAGVTQTPRYLIKTRGQQVTLSCSPISGHRSVSWYQQTPGQGLQFLFEYFSETQRNKGNFPGRFSGRQFSNSRSEMNVSTLELGDSALYLCASSTTVTGMDGELFFGEGSRLTVL.

The chain employs TRBV4-1 and TRBJ2-3, with unresolved D. The CDR3 has 13 amino acids. Deletions cut 7 bases from V and 1 base from J, with 9 bases between. CDR1 is MGHRA, CDR2 YSYEKL, per germline. The CDR3 DNA reads TGCGCCAGCATGGACCCAGGCACAGATACGCAGTATTTT. This translates into CASMDPGTDTQYF.

This clonotype was found a few times. This chain connects TRBV12-3 or TRBV12-4 to TRBJ1-5; possibly TRBD1 for D (5 bases). Trimming removed 5 bases at V and 7 bases at J, with 15 bases between. This CDR3 has 14 residues. The CDR3 nucleotides read TGTGCCAGCAGTCCCCCGCAGGGTCTCCAGCCCCAGCATTTT. It is translated as CASSPPQGLQPQHF.

This clonotype was observed a few times. V gene TRBV7-6 combines with J gene TRBJ2-4; D is uncertain. The germline V and J ends were trimmed by 6 bases and 8 bases, with 11 bases remaining between them. Germline V gene sequence: CDR1 SGHVS, CDR2 FNYEAQ. The CDR3 has 12 amino acids. The CDR3, as DNA: TGTGCCAGCAGGGGGTCCGATGACATTCAGTACTTC. Amino acid sequence: CASRGSDDIQYF.

V is TRBV20-1 and J is TRBJ2-3; D is unresolved. Between the trimmed V and J ends, which lost 5 bases and 6 bases, there was a span of 6 bases. This CDR3 spans 10 amino acids. Looked up from germline, CDR1 is DFQATT and CDR2 is SNEGSKA (reference sequence). CDR3 protein: CSAVGDTQYF. Written as DNA, the CDR3 is TGCAGTGCTGTGGGGGATACGCAGTATTTT.

This clonotype was observed a handful of times. The chain carries TRBV19 and TRBJ2-7, with 9 bases fitting TRBD1. Germline V gene lookup returns CDR1 LNHDA and CDR2 SQIVND (reference sequence). This CDR3 region has 18 residues. Unmatched junction bases numbered 12, after V lost 3 bases and J lost 0 bases. DNA for the CDR3: TGTGCCAGTAGTATGCGGGGACAGGGAGCGCTAAGCTCCTACGAGCAGTACTTC. This sequence encodes CASSMRGQGALSSYEQYF.

This chain links TRBV4-3 with TRBJ2-3; D is ambiguous. V dropped 0 bases and J dropped 2 bases, with 9 bases sitting between them. Germline CDR1 and CDR2: LGHNA and YSLEER. The CDR3 has 15 amino acids. This chain's CDR3 is CASSQDFGNTDTQYF. CDR3 DNA sequence: TGCGCCAGCAGCCAAGATTTTGGAAACACAGATACGCAGTATTTT.

This clonotype turned up a few times. The chain employs TRBV20-1 and TRBJ2-1; TRBD2 matches at 8 bases. Trimming at V came to 6 bases and at J to 3 bases, leaving 10 bases not matched to a gene. Germline assignment: CDR1 DFQATT and CDR2 SNEGSKA (reference sequence). This CDR3 has 15 amino acids. CDR3 protein: CSASSGTSYYNEQFF. The DNA for the CDR3 is TGCAGTGCAAGCTCCGGGACTAGTTACTACAATGAGCAGTTCTTC.